The 16 T cell receptor beta chains reported below all come from one sample, sequenced in a study of T cells in Graves' hyperthyroidism and ophthalmopathy. From RNA transcripts, TCR beta CDR3 regions were amplified. HTBI primers drove first-round RT-PCR of the TCR CDR3. One entry per CDR3 protein, called by TCRdb with MiXCR from the multiplex PCR reads. The data show about 360,000 distinct CDR3 sequences, 13% seen once. The sequenced material came from blood. Source of these receptors: a woman aged 18-29 years with Graves' hyperthyroidism.

This clonotype occurred a few times. The V gene is TRBV7-9, the J gene TRBJ1-1, with no clear D. Deletions cut 3 bases from V and 1 base from J, with 12 bases between. Germline V gives CDR1 SEHNR, CDR2 FQNEAQ (reference sequence). The CDR3 runs to 15 residues. The chain's CDR3 is CASSLAYTGNTEAFF. The CDR3, as DNA: TGTGCCAGCAGCTTGGCCTATACCGGGAACACTGAAGCTTTCTTT. Complete variable domain (other parts from reference TRBV7-9 and TRBJ1-1): DTGVSQNPRHKITKRGQNVTFRCDPISEHNRLYWYRQTLGQGPEFLTYFQNEAQLEKSRLLSDRFSAERPKGSFSTLEIQRTEQGDSAMYLCASSLAYTGNTEAFFGQGTRLTVV.

This clonotype was counted only a few times. The chain is built from TRBV27 and TRBJ1-6; D is perhaps TRBD1 (6 bases). CDR1 is MNHEY, CDR2 SMNVEV, per germline (reference sequence). The CDR3 has 15 amino acids. Trimming left V 4 bases short and J 7 bases short, with 14 bases between. The CDR3 spells CASSSRQVGNSPLHF. The DNA for the CDR3 is TGTGCCAGCAGTTCTCGACAGGTCGGAAATTCACCCCTCCACTTT.

In this sample, this clonotype turned up many times. This rearrangement joins TRBV15 to TRBJ2-7, with D tentatively TRBD1 or TRBD2 (5 bases each). The V gene lost 0 bases and the J gene lost 6 bases, with 15 bases spanning the gap. The germline gives CDR1 LNHNV, CDR2 YYDKDF (reference sequence). The CDR3 extends over 15 amino acids. The chain's CDR3 is CATSRDMRWGSEQYF. The DNA of the CDR3 is TGTGCCACCAGCAGAGATATGCGTTGGGGGAGCGAGCAGTACTTC.

This rearrangement joins TRBV12-3 or TRBV12-4 to TRBJ2-4; 13 nucleotides align to TRBD2. V dropped 3 bases and J dropped 3; count of bases not matched to a gene: 23. The CDR3 extends over 23 amino acids. The CDR3 reads CASSLLQGGPVRTSGRGKNIQYF. DNA for the CDR3: TGTGCCAGCAGTTTGCTACAGGGGGGGCCTGTAAGGACTAGCGGGAGAGGCAAAAACATTCAGTACTTC.

The chain is built from TRBV29-1 and TRBJ1-4, with D perhaps matching TRBD1 (5 bases). The germline V gene has CDR1 SQVTM and CDR2 ANQGSEA. Trimming took 3 bases from V and 0 from J, leaving 8 bases between them. The CDR3 is 14 residues long. CDR3 region: CSVEGTATNEKLFF. The CDR3 bases are TGCAGCGTTGAGGGGACCGCAACTAATGAAAAACTGTTTTTT.

This clonotype occurred many times. The genes are TRBV2 and TRBJ1-5; TRBD1 aligns across 8 bases. From germline, CDR1 is SNHLY and CDR2 FYNNEI. V dropped 7 bases and J dropped 6; count of bases not matched to a gene: 11. The CDR3 is 15 amino acids. The CDR3 nucleotides read TGTGCCAGCACCGAGGGGGCAGGGGGCGGTCAGCCCCAGCATTTT. Protein product: CASTEGAGGGQPQHF.

The table lists this clonotype with many counts. The chain combines TRBV12-3 or TRBV12-4 with TRBJ2-7, with D maybe TRBD1 (5 bases). CDR3 length: 15 amino acids. Trimming stripped 6 bases from V and 7 bases from J, with 22 bases between. This CDR3 is CASSIRVTVSQEQYF. CDR3 bases: TGTGCCAGCAGCATCAGGGTAACAGTATCCCAGGAGCAGTACTTC.

This clonotype came up many times. This rearrangement joins TRBV7-3 to TRBJ2-5, with 11 bases that match TRBD1. V shed 4 bases and J 5 bases; nucleotides not matched to a gene: 15. This CDR3 comprises 18 residues. Germline CDR1 and CDR2: SGHTA and FQGTGA. CDR3 amino acids: CASSSGDRGLGNTETQYF. The DNA of the CDR3 is TGTGCCAGCAGCTCCGGGGACAGGGGGTTAGGCAATACGGAGACCCAGTACTTC.

The chain couples TRBV20-1 to TRBJ2-4, with no clear D. Trimming pared 6 bases from V and 3 bases from J, leaving 9 bases between. The CDR3 has 12 amino acids. Germline-derived CDR1 and CDR2 are DFQATT and SNEGSKA (reference sequence). The CDR3 coding sequence is TGCAGTGCCCTAGATGACAAAAACATTCAGTACTTC. This encodes CSALDDKNIQYF.

This chain connects TRBV4-1 to TRBJ2-3; 7 nucleotides align to TRBD2. The CDR3 consists of 18 residues. After removal of 0 bases from V and 0 bases from J, the junction contained 9 bases not matched to a gene. Germline loops: CDR1 MGHRA, CDR2 YSYEKL. The CDR3 protein is CASSQEGEGSTSTDTQYF. Here the CDR3 DNA reads TGCGCCAGCAGCCAAGAGGGGGAGGGATCCACTAGCACAGATACGCAGTATTTT.

This clonotype was recorded many times. This rearrangement joins TRBV20-1 to TRBJ1-5; D is unclear. Trimming pared 5 bases from V and 0 bases from J, leaving 14 bases between. This CDR3 is 15 amino acids long. Germline assignment: CDR1 DFQATT and CDR2 SNEGSKA (reference sequence). The CDR3 DNA sequence: TGCAGTGCTCCCAACCCCGGTAATAGCAATCAGCCCCAGCATTTT. It encodes CSAPNPGNSNQPQHF.

This clonotype was seen at least ten times. The chain is built from TRBV7-2 and TRBJ1-5, with 8 bases matching TRBD1. CDR3 length: 18 residues. V trimming: 1 base; J trimming: 1 base; junction bases outside the gene matches: 9. Germline CDR1 SGHTA, CDR2 FQGNSA. Written as DNA, the CDR3 is TGTGCCAGCAGCTTAGTCCCAGGGGGCCTGGGAAGCAATCAGCCCCAGCATTTT. As protein: CASSLVPGGLGSNQPQHF.

The V call is TRBV19, the J call TRBJ2-5, with 13 bases identical to TRBD2. Germline V lookup: CDR1 LNHDA, CDR2 SQIVND (reference sequence). V shed 5 bases and J 5 bases; nucleotides not matched to a gene: 14. This CDR3 is built from 18 residues. In DNA, the CDR3 is TGTGCCAGTAGTCTCCGGACTAGCGGGAGACCCGCCGCCGAGACCCAGTACTTC. Amino acids: CASSLRTSGRPAAETQYF.

There are many counts of this clonotype. J is TRBJ2-7 and V is TRBV7-2; 7 nucleotides agree with TRBD2. The CDR3 loop spans 14 amino acids. Germline CDR1 SGHTA, CDR2 FQGNSA. V was clipped by 1 base and J by 1 base; unmatched bases: 1. The CDR3 DNA reads TGTGCCAGCAGCTTAGGGGAGGGTTCCTACGAGCAGTACTTC. It yields the protein CASSLGEGSYEQYF. The full variable domain, with the rest looked up from reference TRBV7-2 and TRBJ2-7, is GAGVSQSPSNKVTEKGKDVELRCDPISGHTALYWYRQSLGQGLEFLIYFQGNSAPDKSGLPSDRFSAERTGGSVSTLTIQRTQQEDSAVYLCASSLGEGSYEQYFGPGTRLTVT.

In this sample, this clonotype turned up a few times. This chain connects TRBV4-1 to TRBJ2-5; D is ambiguous. Trimming removed 3 bases at V and 4 bases at J, with 15 bases between. Germline-derived CDR1 and CDR2 are MGHRA and YSYEKL. This CDR3 region has 15 residues. The CDR3, as DNA: TGCGCCAGCAGCCAGGTCACGACCTTACCAGAGACCCAGTACTTC. Protein: CASSQVTTLPETQYF.

This clonotype occurred a few times. This chain uses TRBV12-3 or TRBV12-4 with TRBJ1-2; TRBD1 agrees at 10 bases. There are 16 residues in the CDR3. Germline trimming cut 6 bases from V and 6 bases from J; bases unmatched to any gene: 13. The DNA for the CDR3 is TGTGCCAGCAGCTACACCTCGGGACAGGGGATTGATGGCTACACCTTC. Its translation: CASSYTSGQGIDGYTF.